Here is one T cell receptor beta chain with its context. Its antigen remains undetermined. No clone much larger than this one lies a single base away; base qualities are absent. The record originates from a study of blood T cell repertoires in COVID-19 (TCRdb year 2020). About the full investigation: The collaborator samples originated in the United States, Italy and Spain and spanned the acute and convalescent phases of COVID-19. The material from the prospective study consisted of cDNA or gDNA derived from T cells, B-cell-depleted T cells, or PBMCs. Subjects who had been exposed to COVID-19, were actively infected with it, or had recovered from it provided the deeply sampled blood TCRbeta repertoires that made up the dataset. The repertoires were made available in a free public database intended to serve as a resource for research on the immune response to SARS-CoV-2. Samples were obtained from the ongoing ImmuneRACE study (first 160 participants) and from over a thousand subjects provided by 6 global collaborators. Nearly every sample came with metadata listing a de-identified subject ID, COVID-19 status, age in years and sex. Where available, HLA class I and class II types were taken from metadata supplied by the sample provider and were not determined by assay-based typing.

The immunoSEQ Assay, a bias-controlled multiplex PCR, was used to amplify TCRbeta CDR3 regions from genomic DNA. The paper's processing steps were these. Nucleated cell counts per sample were estimated from amplification of reference gene primers within the assay. To quantify the absolute abundance of each unique TCRbeta CDR3 rearrangement, sequence reads were collapsed and filtered. For each sample, productive Simpson clonality was calculated by taking the square root of Simpson's diversity index across productive rearrangements. The table comes from immuneACCESS by way of TCRdb, which keeps in-frame sequences with V and J called. Part of the clones is missing from these tables; in studies checked, under half for an unresolved V gene and the rest for unknown reasons. V and J calls and clone size are as listed in that table; D and trimming were resolved from the DNA. The sample profile shows about 92,000 clones; about 83% of them were found once. The ten largest clonotypes hold about 16% of the sample.

At one collaborating source in Seattle, patients were enrolled during active infection and were followed longitudinally through the course of disease. The collaborating institutions used their own protocols to collect whole blood in K2EDTA tubes. Collaborator samples were shipped for TCRbeta analysis as frozen whole blood, isolated PBMCs, or DNA extracted from either sample type. Including the terminal cysteine and phenylalanine, the CDR3 comprises 12 residues. CDR3 DNA is the only sequence kept; it has 36 bases, read in frame from the first base. At the junction V is shortened by 4 bases and J by 13 bases, with 14 bases in between. The germline V gene (reference sequence) supplies CDR1 GTSNPN and CDR2 SVGIG. What the work shows at the level of the full study, not this receptor alone: How much clinical and demographic metadata was included differed by source and by participant, and the metadata was provided uncurated.

This TCR was recovered from an older woman with COVID-19, enrolled during active disease. This chain joins TRBV30 to TRBJ1-6; D gene: possibly TRBD1, on 6 matching bases. Input material: peripheral blood. The sequenced DNA: TGTGCCTGGAACAGGGAGACCAGGCCCCTCCACTTT. This yields the protein CAWNRETRPLHF.